This entry features one T cell receptor (beta chain) sequence. The record originates from a study of shared clonotypes between healthy human individuals. Here immunoSEQ multiplex PCR was the method, and the copy in TCRdb shows in-frame clones only, minus some. The table has 1.5 million to 2.5 million clones, about 95% seen once; the top ten hold less than 1.5%. Only CD45RO-negative cells positively selected for CCR7 counted as naive CD8 cells, so terminally differentiated effector memory CD45RA+ cells were excluded. Deletions cut 5 bases from V and 2 bases from J, with 13 bases between. Germline values: CDR1 LNHDA, CDR2 SQIVND (reference sequence). This CDR3 contains 14 residues.

The sequenced sample consisted of naive CD8+ T cells sorted from blood. The receptor was derived from a man younger than 30 in good health. The rearrangement joins TRBV19 to TRBJ2-7; no clear D gene. CDR3 nucleotide sequence: TGTGCCAGTAGTGAGGTAGCATGGACCTACGAGCAGTACTTC. This translates into CASSEVAWTYEQYF.